This T cell receptor (beta chain) was found in a study of control samples from healthy donors and cancer patients. The protocol was immunoSEQ multiplex PCR, while the TCRdb copy is restricted to in-frame clones and leaves out a portion. There are around 74,000 clones in the sample; over 80% occur only once, and about 5% lies in the top ten. This CDR3 spans 14 amino acids. The V end was cut by 4 bases, the J end by 5 bases, with 14 bases between. CDR1 is SGHDN and CDR2 is FVKESK in the germline V gene. Sequences were obtained from blood. V is TRBV14 and J is TRBJ1-1; D is undetermined. This sequence originates from a woman aged 55-70 years in good health. The CDR3: CASSPFYLGTEAFF. Written as DNA, the CDR3 is TGTGCCAGCAGCCCTTTCTACCTGGGGACTGAAGCTTTCTTT.